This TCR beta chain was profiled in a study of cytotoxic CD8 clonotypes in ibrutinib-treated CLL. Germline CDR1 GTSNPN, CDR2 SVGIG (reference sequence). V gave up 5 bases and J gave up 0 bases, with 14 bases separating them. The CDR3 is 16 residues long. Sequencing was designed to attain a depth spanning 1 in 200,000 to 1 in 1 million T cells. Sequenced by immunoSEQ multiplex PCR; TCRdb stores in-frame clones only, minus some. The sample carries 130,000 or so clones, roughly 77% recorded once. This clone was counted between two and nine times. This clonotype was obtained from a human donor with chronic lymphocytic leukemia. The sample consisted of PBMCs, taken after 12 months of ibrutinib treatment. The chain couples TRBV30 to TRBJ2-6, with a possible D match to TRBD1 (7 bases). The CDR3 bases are TGTGCCTGGGGGGGGACAGCATACTCTGGGGCCAACGTCCTGACTTTC. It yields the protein CAWGGTAYSGANVLTF.